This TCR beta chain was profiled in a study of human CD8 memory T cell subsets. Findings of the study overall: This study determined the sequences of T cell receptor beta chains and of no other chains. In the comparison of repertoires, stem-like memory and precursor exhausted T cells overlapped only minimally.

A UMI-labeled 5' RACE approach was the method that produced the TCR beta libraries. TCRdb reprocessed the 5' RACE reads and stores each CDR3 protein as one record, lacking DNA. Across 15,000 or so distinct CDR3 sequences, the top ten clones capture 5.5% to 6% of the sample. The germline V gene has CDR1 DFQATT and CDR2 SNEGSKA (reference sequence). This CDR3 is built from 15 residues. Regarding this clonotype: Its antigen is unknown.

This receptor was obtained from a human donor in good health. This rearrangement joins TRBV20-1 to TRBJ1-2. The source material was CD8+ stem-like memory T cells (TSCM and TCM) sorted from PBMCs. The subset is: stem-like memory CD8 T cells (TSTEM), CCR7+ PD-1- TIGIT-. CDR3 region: CSASKEGSQRYGYTF.